The 2 T cell receptor beta chains reported below all come from one sample, sequenced in a study of shared clonotypes between healthy human individuals. Sequenced by immunoSEQ multiplex PCR; TCRdb stores in-frame clones only, minus some. The sample shows 2 million to 2.5 million clones, around 93% of them seen only once. Sequencing was done on a sample of naive CD4+ T cells from PBMCs. Noted subset: CD45RA+ positively selected. The receptors come from a man younger than 35 in good health. Some clones in this sample may be carry-over from other donors' samples.

The V call is TRBV6-5, the J call TRBJ1-1; weak D call: TRBD1 (5 bases). The CDR3 sequence is 15 residues long. Germline V lookup: CDR1 MNHEY, CDR2 SVGAGI. The V end lost 6 bases, the J end lost 10 bases, and 24 bases lay between the germline ends. This CDR3 reads CASRQLESGKVVAFF. The CDR3 bases are TGTGCCAGCAGACAGTTAGAGTCAGGGAAGGTTGTAGCTTTCTTT.

The chain carries TRBV7-9 and TRBJ2-1; 12 bases agree with TRBD2. Germline V gene sequence: CDR1 SEHNR, CDR2 FQNEAQ (reference sequence). The CDR3 is made up of 15 amino acids. V was pared by 4 bases and J by 6 bases, with 4 bases of the junction left unmatched. The CDR3 bases are TGTGCCAGCAGCTCTAGCGGGAGGGCGTCCAATGAGCAGTTCTTC. It is translated as CASSSSGRASNEQFF.